These T cell receptor beta chains were read from a single sample in a study of patients and donors after allogeneic stem cell transplantation. TCRdb redid the calling of the RT-PCR reads with MiXCR, one entry per CDR3 protein. Of tens of thousands of distinct CDR3 sequences in the sample, about 30% were seen once. Sequencing input: blood, either unsorted or a sorted T cell fraction (not recorded which). The receptors shown here come from a human donor who was either an allogeneic HSCT recipient or a stem cell or donor lymphocyte infusion donor (not recorded which). It is not recorded whose cells these are; they may come from a transplant donor. The CDR3 runs from the conserved cysteine through the conserved F or W. D genes are given only for firm matches. Size values are once, few and many counts, or a class for expanded clones, and some rows have none.

TRBJ1-1 | - | TRBV9 | TRBD1 | TGTGCCAGCAGCGTAACAGGACAGGGGGGCACTGAAGCTTTCTTT | CASSVTGQGGTEAFF
TRBJ2-2 | few | TRBV5-6 | - | TGTGCCAGCAAGGAGTTGAACACCGGGGAGCTGTTTTTT | CASKELNTGELFF
TRBJ1-2 | - | TRBV5-1 | TRBD1 | TGCGCCAGCAGCCGGGACAGGCAGAATGGCTACACCTTC | CASSRDRQNGYTF
TRBJ2-5 | - | TRBV6-2/TRBV6-3 | - | TGTGCCAGCAGTTATCCCGAGGAGACCCAGTACTTC | CASSYPEETQYF
TRBJ2-1 | few | TRBV20-1 | TRBD2 | TGCAGTGCTAGAGACTACACTAGCGGGAGGGCCGGTGAGCAGTTCTTC | CSARDYTSGRAGEQFF
TRBJ1-2 | - | TRBV20-1 | - | TGCAGTGCTAGAGATCGGGGATCCAACTATGGCTACACCTTC | CSARDRGSNYGYTF
TRBJ2-2 | - | TRBV7-7 | - | TGTGCCAGCAGCCTGGGCGAGCGGAACACCGGGGAGCTGTTTTTT | CASSLGERNTGELFF
TRBJ1-3 | few | TRBV5-1 | TRBD1 | TGCGCCAGCAGCCCCGGGACAGCGTTCTCTGGAAACACCATATATTTT | CASSPGTAFSGNTIYF
TRBJ2-5 | - | TRBV5-1 | TRBD1 | TGCGCCAGCACCCTGTGGACAGGGAAGGGAGAGACCCAGTACTTC | CASTLWTGKGETQYF
TRBJ1-1 | few | TRBV6-6 | - | TGTGCCAGCAGTCAGAGCCTCGGGACACAACGAGAGACTGAAGCTTTCTTT | CASSQSLGTQRETEAFF
TRBJ1-6 | - | TRBV7-3 | - | TGTGCCAGCAGCTTGGGACGGGAGTCACCCCTCCACTTT | CASSLGRESPLHF
TRBJ1-2 | - | TRBV3-1 | TRBD1 | TGTGCCAGCAGCCAAGAATCCAGGGGGCTTTCTGGCCACACCTTC | CASSQESRGLSGHTF
TRBJ1-6 | few | TRBV12-5 | - | TGTGCTAGTGGTTTGGCGGCGTGGGTAAATTCACCCCTCCACTTT | CASGLAAWVNSPLHF
TRBJ2-5 | - | TRBV6-5 | - | TGTGCCAGCAGTTACGGGACGTTAGGAGAGACCCAGTACTTC | CASSYGTLGETQYF
TRBJ1-3 | few | TRBV6-5 | - | TGTGCCAGCAGATTAGGACGGCTCGGAAACACCATATATTTT | CASRLGRLGNTIYF
TRBJ2-2 | - | TRBV7-9 | - | TGTGCCAGCAGCTCGTGGGGGCTAGCGGCCGTGCATCCCGGGGAGCTGTTTTTT | CASSSWGLAAVHPGELFF
TRBJ1-2 | - | TRBV27 | - | TGTGCCAGCAGTACCGACGGGGCTCACTATGGCTACACCTTC | CASSTDGAHYGYTF
TRBJ1-5 | few | TRBV11-3 | - | TGTGCCAGCAGCTTAGGAGACGGAGGAAATCAGCCCCAGCATTTT | CASSLGDGGNQPQHF
TRBJ2-2 | once | TRBV20-1 | - | TGCAGTGCTAGGGACAGAAACACCGGGGAGCTGTTTTTT | CSARDRNTGELFF
TRBJ2-2 | few | TRBV4-2 | TRBD2 | TGTGCCAGCAGCCGGGGACTAGCAGACGGGGAGCTGTTTTTT | CASSRGLADGELFF
TRBJ2-7 | few | TRBV20-1 | - | TGCAGTGCTCCGAAGGGGGGCCTTGACGAGCAGTACTTC | CSAPKGGLDEQYF
TRBJ2-3 | few | TRBV28 | - | TGTGCCAGCAGCAAGCCGGGCAGAGATACGCAGTATTTT | CASSKPGRDTQYF
TRBJ2-2 | - | TRBV11-2 | - | TGTGCCAGCAGTTTCAGGGTTACCGGGGAGCTGTTTTTT | CASSFRVTGELFF
TRBJ1-2 | - | TRBV20-1 | - | TGCAGTGCTAGTGAAAGTCCTACTTTTAACTATGGCTACACCTTC | CSASESPTFNYGYTF
TRBJ1-1 | - | TRBV11-3 | - | TGTGCCAGCAGCTTAGCCGGACACCTTGGGGCTTTCTTT | CASSLAGHLGAFF
TRBJ2-2 | - | TRBV5-5 | TRBD1 | TGTGCCAGCAGCTTTCGGACAGGCACCGGGGAGCTGTTTTTT | CASSFRTGTGELFF
TRBJ2-1 | - | TRBV3-1 | - | TGTGCCAGCAGCCAAGAATCCCTATACAATGAGCAGTTCTTC | CASSQESLYNEQFF
TRBJ2-6 | - | TRBV12-3/TRBV12-4 | TRBD2 | TGTGCCAGCAGTTGGACTAGGGTCCGCTCTGGGGCCAACGTCCTGACTTTC | CASSWTRVRSGANVLTF
TRBJ2-7 | - | TRBV10-3 | - | TGTGCCATCAGTGGGCTCCAGGAGCAGTACTTC | CAISGLQEQYF
TRBJ1-5 | - | TRBV25-1 | - | TGTGCCAGCAGTGGTAGCAATCAGCCCCAGCATTTT | CASSGSNQPQHF
TRBJ2-2 | few | TRBV12-3/TRBV12-4 | - | TGTGCCAGCAGTTTACGACAGGTTAACACCGGGGAGCTGTTTTTT | CASSLRQVNTGELFF
TRBJ2-3 | - | TRBV29-1 | - | TGCAGCGTTGCCACTACTGGAGGTGCAGATACGCAGTATTTT | CSVATTGGADTQYF
TRBJ1-3 | - | TRBV20-1 | TRBD1 | TGCAGTGCTCTTACCGGGACAGCTGGAAACACCATATATTTT | CSALTGTAGNTIYF
TRBJ1-5 | few | TRBV20-1 | - | TGCAGTGCTAGAACCTTTGGGCAGCCCCAGCATTTT | CSARTFGQPQHF
TRBJ2-2 | - | TRBV9 | - | TGTGCCAGCAGCTCGAGACCACCCACCGGGGAGCTGTTTTTT | CASSSRPPTGELFF
TRBJ2-2 | - | TRBV19 | TRBD2 | TGTGCCAGTAGTATATCTAGCGGGAGCGGCGCCGGGGAGCTGTTTTTT | CASSISSGSGAGELFF
TRBJ1-2 | - | TRBV27 | TRBD1 | TGTGCCAGCAGTTCTCCGGGACAGGGTTCCCTGGGGGGCTACACCTTC | CASSSPGQGSLGGYTF
TRBJ2-7 | few | TRBV7-9 | TRBD2 | TGTGCCAGCAGCTCCGGAGTAGCGGGAACCTACGAGCAGTACTTC | CASSSGVAGTYEQYF
TRBJ2-2 | - | TRBV7-9 | - | TGTGCCAGCAGCCCCCCGGGGGTGAACACCGGGGAGCTGTTTTTT | CASSPPGVNTGELFF
TRBJ1-2 | many | TRBV10-3 | TRBD1 | TGTGCCATCAGTGGACAGGGGGCGTACTATGGCTACACCTTC | CAISGQGAYYGYTF
TRBJ2-2 | few | TRBV29-1 | - | TGCAGCGTTGTTATGGGGCTAGAGACCGGGGAGCTGTTTTTT | CSVVMGLETGELFF
TRBJ1-1 | few | TRBV11-3 | - | TGTGCCAGCAGCTGGGGCAAACTGAACACTGAAGCTTTCTTT | CASSWGKLNTEAFF
TRBJ2-3 | - | TRBV5-4 | - | TGTGCCAGCAGCCTTCGACTGCGCGGACCAGATACGCAGTATTTT | CASSLRLRGPDTQYF
TRBJ2-2 | - | TRBV12-3/TRBV12-4 | TRBD1 | TGTGCCAGCAGTCCTAGGGGGACAGGGGGCACCGGGGAGCTGTTTTTT | CASSPRGTGGTGELFF
TRBJ2-1 | - | TRBV20-1 | - | TGCAGTGCCTCAAAGGCCGGGACTCCCTACAATGAGCAGTTCTTC | CSASKAGTPYNEQFF
TRBJ1-2 | - | TRBV25-1 | - | TGTGCCAGCAGTGGGGGGGACGGCAGGAACTATGGCTACACCTTC | CASSGGDGRNYGYTF
TRBJ2-7 | - | TRBV6-5 | TRBD1 | TGTGCCAGCAGTTACTCAGCGGGACAGGGGTGGGAGCAGTACTTC | CASSYSAGQGWEQYF
TRBJ2-3 | - | TRBV5-1 | TRBD1 | TGCGCCAGCAGCTTTCCAACAGGGGGCTCAGATACGCAGTATTTT | CASSFPTGGSDTQYF
TRBJ2-2 | once | TRBV4-2 | TRBD1 | TGTGCCAGCAGCCAAGGAGAAGGGGGCTACACCGGGGAGCTGTTTTTT | CASSQGEGGYTGELFF
TRBJ1-5 | - | TRBV15 | - | TGTGCCACCAGCAGAGCATCGACTGTTAACAATCAGCCCCAGCATTTT | CATSRASTVNNQPQHF
TRBJ1-4 | many | TRBV27 | - | TGTGCCAGCAGTTTTACAGGCCTCAATGAAAAACTGTTTTTT | CASSFTGLNEKLFF
TRBJ1-2 | few | TRBV3-1 | - | TGTGCCAGCAGCCAAGCCCTACTTAGTGGCTACACCTTC | CASSQALLSGYTF
TRBJ2-7 | - | TRBV5-1 | - | TGCGCCAGCAGCTTGGAGGAACTACGCTCCTACGAGCAGTACTTC | CASSLEELRSYEQYF
TRBJ2-5 | many | TRBV18 | - | TGTGCCAGCTCACCCATGCTAGAGACCCAGTACTTC | CASSPMLETQYF
TRBJ1-1 | - | TRBV10-3 | TRBD1 | TGTGCCATCAGTGGAGAATCGGACAGGTCCGGGCTCGTGTCCCTGAACACTGAAGCTTTCTTT | CAISGESDRSGLVSLNTEAFF
TRBJ1-2 | - | TRBV5-1 | TRBD1 | TGCGCCAGCAGCTTGTTTGGGGAACAGGGGATCTATGGCTACACCTTC | CASSLFGEQGIYGYTF
TRBJ1-5 | few | TRBV4-1 | - | TGCGCCAGCAGCCAAGATATCGGGTTATTTCAGCCCCAGCATTTT | CASSQDIGLFQPQHF
TRBJ1-5 | - | TRBV12-3/TRBV12-4 | - | TGTGCCAGCAGTTGTGGCCGGTGGTGGTATCAGCCCCAGCATTTT | CASSCGRWWYQPQHF
TRBJ2-7 | - | TRBV28 | TRBD2 | TGTGCCAGCAGTCCCTTCCTAGCGGGAGGATACGAGCAGTACTTC | CASSPFLAGGYEQYF